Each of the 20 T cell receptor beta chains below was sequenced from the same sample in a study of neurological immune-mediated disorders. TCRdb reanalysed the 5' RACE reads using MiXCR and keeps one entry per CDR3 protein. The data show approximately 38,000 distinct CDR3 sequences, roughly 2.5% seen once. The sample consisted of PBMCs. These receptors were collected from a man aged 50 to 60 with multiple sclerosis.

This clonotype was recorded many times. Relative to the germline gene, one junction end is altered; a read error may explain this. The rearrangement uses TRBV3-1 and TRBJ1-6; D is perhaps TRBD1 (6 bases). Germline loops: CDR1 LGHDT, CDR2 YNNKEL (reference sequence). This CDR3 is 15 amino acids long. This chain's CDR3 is CASSHLQGIRSPLNF. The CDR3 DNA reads TGTGCCAGCAGCCACCTACAGGGTATTCGGTCACCCCTCAACTTT.

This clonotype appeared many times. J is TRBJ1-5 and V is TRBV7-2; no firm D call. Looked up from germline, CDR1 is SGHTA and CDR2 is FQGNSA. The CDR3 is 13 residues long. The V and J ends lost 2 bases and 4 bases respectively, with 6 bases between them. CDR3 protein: CASSLSVNQPQHF. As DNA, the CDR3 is TGTGCCAGCAGCTTATCGGTTAATCAGCCCCAGCATTTT. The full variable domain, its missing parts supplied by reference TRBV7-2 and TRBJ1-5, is GAGVSQSPSNKVTEKGKDVELRCDPISGHTALYWYRQSLGQGLEFLIYFQGNSAPDKSGLPSDRFSAERTGGSVSTLTIQRTQQEDSAVYLCASSLSVNQPQHFGDGTRLSIL.

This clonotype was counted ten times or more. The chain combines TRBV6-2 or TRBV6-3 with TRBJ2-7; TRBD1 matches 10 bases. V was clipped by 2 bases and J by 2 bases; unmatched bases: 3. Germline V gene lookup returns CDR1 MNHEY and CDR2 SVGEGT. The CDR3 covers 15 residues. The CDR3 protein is CASSYGTGDPYEQYF. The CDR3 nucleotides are TGTGCCAGCAGTTACGGGACAGGGGATCCCTACGAGCAGTACTTC.

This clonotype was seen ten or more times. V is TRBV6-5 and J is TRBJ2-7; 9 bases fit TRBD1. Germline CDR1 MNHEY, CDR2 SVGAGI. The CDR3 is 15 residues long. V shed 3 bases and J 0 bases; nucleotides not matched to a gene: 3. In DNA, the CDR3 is TGTGCCAGCAGTTATAGACAGGGGGGCTCCTACGAGCAGTACTTC. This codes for CASSYRQGGSYEQYF.

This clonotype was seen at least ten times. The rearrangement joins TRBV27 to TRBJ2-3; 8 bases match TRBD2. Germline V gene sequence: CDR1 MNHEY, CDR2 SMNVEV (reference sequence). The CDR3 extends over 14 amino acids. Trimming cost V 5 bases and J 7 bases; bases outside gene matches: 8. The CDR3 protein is CASSTWTGGNTQYF. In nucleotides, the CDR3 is TGTGCCAGCAGTACCTGGACGGGGGGGAATACGCAGTATTTT.

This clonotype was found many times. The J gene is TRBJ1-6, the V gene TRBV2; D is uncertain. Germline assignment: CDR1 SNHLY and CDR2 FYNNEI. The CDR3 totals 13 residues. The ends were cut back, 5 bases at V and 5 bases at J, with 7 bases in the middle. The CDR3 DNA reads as TGTGCCAGCAGTTTTGGGGATAATTCACCCCTCCACTTT. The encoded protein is CASSFGDNSPLHF.

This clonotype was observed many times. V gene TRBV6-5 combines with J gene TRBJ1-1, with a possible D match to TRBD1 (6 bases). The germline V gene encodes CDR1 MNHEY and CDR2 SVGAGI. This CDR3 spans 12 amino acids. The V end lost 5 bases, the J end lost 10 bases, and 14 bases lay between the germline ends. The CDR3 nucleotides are TGTGCCAGCAGTCCCGACAGGCTGGTAGCTTTCTTT. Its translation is CASSPDRLVAFF.

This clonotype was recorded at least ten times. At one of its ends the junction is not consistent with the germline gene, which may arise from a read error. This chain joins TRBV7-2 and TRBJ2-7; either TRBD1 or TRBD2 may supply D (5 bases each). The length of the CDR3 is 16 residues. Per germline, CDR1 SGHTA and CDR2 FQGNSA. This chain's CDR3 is CASTLEGPRVMNEQYF. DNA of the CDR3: TGTGCCAGCACCTTAGAGGGACCTCGTGTGATGAACGAGCAGTACTTC.

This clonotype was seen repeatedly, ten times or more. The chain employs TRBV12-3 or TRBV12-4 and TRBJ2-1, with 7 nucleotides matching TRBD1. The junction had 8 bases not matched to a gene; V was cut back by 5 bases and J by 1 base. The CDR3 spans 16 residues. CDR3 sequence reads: CASSVIGTVSYNEQFF. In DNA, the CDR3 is TGTGCCAGCAGTGTAATCGGGACAGTGTCCTACAATGAGCAGTTCTTC.

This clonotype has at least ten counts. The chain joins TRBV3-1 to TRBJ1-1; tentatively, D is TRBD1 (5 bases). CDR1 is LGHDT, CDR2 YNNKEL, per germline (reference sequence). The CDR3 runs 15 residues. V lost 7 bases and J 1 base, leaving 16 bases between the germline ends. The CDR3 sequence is CASTWGGGKNTEAFF. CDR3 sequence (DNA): TGTGCCAGCACGTGGGGCGGTGGGAAGAACACTGAAGCTTTCTTT.

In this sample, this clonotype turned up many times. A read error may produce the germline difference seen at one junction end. The CDR3 reads CASSSRGLTEPQNF. As DNA, the CDR3 is TGTGCCAGCAGTTCCAGGGGGCTGACGGAGCCCCAGAATTTT. The chain recombines TRBV6-2 or TRBV6-3 with TRBJ1-5; 8 positions agree with TRBD1. Germline V CDR1 and CDR2: MNHEY, SVGEGT. This CDR3 is 14 amino acids long.

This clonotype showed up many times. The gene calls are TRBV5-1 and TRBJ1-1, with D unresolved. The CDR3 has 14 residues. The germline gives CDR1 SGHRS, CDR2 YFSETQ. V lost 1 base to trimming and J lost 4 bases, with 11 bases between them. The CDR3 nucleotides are TGCGCCAGCAGCTTGTATGGGGAGGGCACTGAAGCTTTCTTT. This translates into CASSLYGEGTEAFF.

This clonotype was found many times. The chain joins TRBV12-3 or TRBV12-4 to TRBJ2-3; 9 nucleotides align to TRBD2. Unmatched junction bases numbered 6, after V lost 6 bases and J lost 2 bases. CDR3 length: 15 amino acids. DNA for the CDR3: TGTGCCAGCAGGCTGACTAGCGGCTCCACAGATACGCAGTATTTT. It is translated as CASRLTSGSTDTQYF.

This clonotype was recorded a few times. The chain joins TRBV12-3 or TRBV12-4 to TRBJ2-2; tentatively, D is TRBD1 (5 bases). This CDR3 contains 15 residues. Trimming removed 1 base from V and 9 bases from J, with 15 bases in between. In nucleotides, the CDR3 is TGTGCCAGCAGTTTAGGCCAGACAGTTGATTGGGAGCTGTTTTTT. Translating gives CASSLGQTVDWELFF.

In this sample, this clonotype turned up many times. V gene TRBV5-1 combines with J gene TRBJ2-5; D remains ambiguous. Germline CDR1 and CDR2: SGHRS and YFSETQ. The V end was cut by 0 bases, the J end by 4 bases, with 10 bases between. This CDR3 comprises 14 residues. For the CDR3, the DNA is TGCGCCAGCAGCTTGGGGACCGGGCGAGAGACCCAGTACTTC. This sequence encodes CASSLGTGRETQYF.

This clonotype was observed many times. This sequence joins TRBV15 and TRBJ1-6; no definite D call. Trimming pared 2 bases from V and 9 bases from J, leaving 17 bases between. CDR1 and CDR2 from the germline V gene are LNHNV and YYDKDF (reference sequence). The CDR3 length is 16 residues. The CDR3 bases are TGTGCCACCAGCAGACAACTCCAGAGAGGGAGTTCACCCCTCCACTTT. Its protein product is CATSRQLQRGSSPLHF.

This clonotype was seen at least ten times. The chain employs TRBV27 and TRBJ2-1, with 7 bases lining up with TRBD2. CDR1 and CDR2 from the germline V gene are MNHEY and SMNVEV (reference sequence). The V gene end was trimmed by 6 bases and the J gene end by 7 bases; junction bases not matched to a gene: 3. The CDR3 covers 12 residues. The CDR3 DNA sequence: TGTGCCAGCAGACTGGGGGGGAATGAGCAGTTCTTC. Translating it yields CASRLGGNEQFF.

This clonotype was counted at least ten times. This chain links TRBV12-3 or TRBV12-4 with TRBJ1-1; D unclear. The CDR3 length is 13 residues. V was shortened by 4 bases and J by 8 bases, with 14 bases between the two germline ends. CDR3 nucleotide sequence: TGTGCCAGCAGTTCCCGTTACACGGAGGAAGCTTTCTTT. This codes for CASSSRYTEEAFF.

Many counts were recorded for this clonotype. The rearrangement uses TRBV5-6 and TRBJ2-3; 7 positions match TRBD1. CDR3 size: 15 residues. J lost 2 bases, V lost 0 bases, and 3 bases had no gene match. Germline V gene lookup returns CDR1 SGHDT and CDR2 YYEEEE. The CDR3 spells CASSLVGQYTDTQYF. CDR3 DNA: TGTGCCAGCAGCTTGGTGGGACAGTACACAGATACGCAGTATTTT.

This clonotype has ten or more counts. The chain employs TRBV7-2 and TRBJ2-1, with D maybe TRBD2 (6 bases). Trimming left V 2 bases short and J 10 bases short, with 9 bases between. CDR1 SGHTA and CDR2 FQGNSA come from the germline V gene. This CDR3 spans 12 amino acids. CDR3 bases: TGTGCCAGCAGCTTAACAACTAGCGAGCAGTTCTTC. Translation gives CASSLTTSEQFF. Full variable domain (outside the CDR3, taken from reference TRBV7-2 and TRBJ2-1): GAGVSQSPSNKVTEKGKDVELRCDPISGHTALYWYRQSLGQGLEFLIYFQGNSAPDKSGLPSDRFSAERTGGSVSTLTIQRTQQEDSAVYLCASSLTTSEQFFGPGTRLTVL.